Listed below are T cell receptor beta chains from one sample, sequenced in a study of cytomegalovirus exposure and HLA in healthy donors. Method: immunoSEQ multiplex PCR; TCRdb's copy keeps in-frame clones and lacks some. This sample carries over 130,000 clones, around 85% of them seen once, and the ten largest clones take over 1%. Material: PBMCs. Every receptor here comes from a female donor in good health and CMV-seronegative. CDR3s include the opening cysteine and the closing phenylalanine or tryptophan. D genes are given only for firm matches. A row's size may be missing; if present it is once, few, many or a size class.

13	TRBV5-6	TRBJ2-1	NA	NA	CASSPPSDAEQFF	TGTGCCAGCAGCCCTCCTAGCGATGCTGAGCAGTTCTTC
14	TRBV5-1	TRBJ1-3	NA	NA	CASSGGGARDTIYF	TGCGCCAGCAGCGGCGGGGGGGCGCGAGACACCATATATTTT
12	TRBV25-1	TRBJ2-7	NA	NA	CASSGTVGEQYF	TGTGCCAGCAGCGGAACAGTAGGCGAGCAGTACTTC
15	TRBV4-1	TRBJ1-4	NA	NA	CASSQVWAGNEKLFF	TGCGCCAGCAGCCAAGTGTGGGCGGGTAATGAAAAACTGTTTTTT
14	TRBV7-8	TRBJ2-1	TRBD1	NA	CASSLAQGYNEQFF	TGTGCCAGCAGCTTAGCACAGGGGTACAATGAGCAGTTCTTC
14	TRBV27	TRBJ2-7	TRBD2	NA	CASSPLGLAGEQYF	TGTGCCAGCAGTCCTCTAGGACTAGCGGGAGAGCAGTACTTC
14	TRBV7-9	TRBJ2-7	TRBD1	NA	CASSPWDRIWEQYF	TGTGCCAGCAGCCCATGGGACAGGATCTGGGAGCAGTACTTC
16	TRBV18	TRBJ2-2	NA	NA	CASSPQAQGPTGELFF	TGTGCCAGCTCACCACAGGCACAGGGCCCCACCGGGGAGCTGTTTTTT
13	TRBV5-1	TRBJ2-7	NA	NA	CASSLAPGSEQYF	TGCGCCAGCAGCTTGGCCCCGGGGTCGGAGCAGTACTTC
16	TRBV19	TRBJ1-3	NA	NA	CASSSFLFSSGNTIYF	TGTGCCAGTAGCTCGTTCCTCTTCTCCTCTGGAAACACCATATATTTT
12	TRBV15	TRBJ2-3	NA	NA	CATSNNADTQYF	TGTGCCACCAGCAATAATGCAGATACGCAGTATTTT
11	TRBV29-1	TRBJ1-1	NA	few	CSVQQGTEAFF	TGCAGCGTTCAACAGGGAACTGAAGCTTTCTTT
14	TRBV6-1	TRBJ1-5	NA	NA	CASSVTDRIRPQHF	TGTGCCAGCAGTGTAACAGACAGAATACGGCCCCAGCATTTT
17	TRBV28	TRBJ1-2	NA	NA	CASSSPRTETGVYGYTF	TGTGCCAGCAGTTCGCCCCGGACAGAGACGGGCGTCTATGGCTACACCTTC
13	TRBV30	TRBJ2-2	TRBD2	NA	CAWSGTSTGELFF	TGTGCCTGGAGTGGGACTAGCACCGGGGAGCTGTTTTTT
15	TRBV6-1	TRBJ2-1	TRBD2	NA	CASSELAGGNNEQFF	TGTGCCAGCAGTGAGCTAGCGGGAGGAAACAATGAGCAGTTCTTC
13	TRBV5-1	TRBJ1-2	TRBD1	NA	CASSLEQGAGYTF	TGCGCCAGCAGCTTGGAACAGGGGGCTGGCTACACCTTC
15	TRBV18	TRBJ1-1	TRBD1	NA	CASSPLGQMNTEAFF	TGTGCCAGCTCACCTTTGGGACAGATGAACACTGAAGCTTTCTTT
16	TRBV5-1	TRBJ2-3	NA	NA	CASSSREDAPTDTQYF	TGCGCCAGCAGCTCCAGAGAGGATGCTCCCACAGATACGCAGTATTTT
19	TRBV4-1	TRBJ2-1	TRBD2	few	CASSQVTGRALPNYNEQFF	TGCGCCAGCAGCCAAGTAACCGGGAGGGCCCTCCCCAACTACAATGAGCAGTTCTTC
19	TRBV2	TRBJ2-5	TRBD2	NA	CASSTGTSGSYLEIETQYF	TGTGCCAGCAGTACCGGGACTAGCGGGAGTTATCTCGAGATAGAGACCCAGTACTTC
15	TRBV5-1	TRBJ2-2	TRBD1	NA	CASSFGTVTTGELFF	TGCGCCAGCAGCTTCGGGACAGTTACAACCGGGGAGCTGTTTTTT
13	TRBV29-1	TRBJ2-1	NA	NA	CSVGLPLYNEQFF	TGCAGCGTTGGACTCCCCCTCTACAATGAGCAGTTCTTC
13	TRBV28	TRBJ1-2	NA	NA	CASSSAATYGYTF	TGTGCCAGTTCTAGCGCCGCTACCTATGGCTACACCTTC